A single sample gave rise to the 6 T cell receptor beta chains below, sequenced in a study of CDR3 diversity in severe acne. MiXCR was run by TCRdb on the PCR reads, yielding one entry per CDR3 protein. Among 89,000 or so distinct CDR3 sequences, 45% to 50% were seen once, and the ten largest hold roughly a tenth. Sequencing was performed on blood. Receptor source: a male donor in good health, serving as a control.

The CDR3 reads CASSSGRDQPQHF. The CDR3 region has the DNA TGTGCCAGCAGCTCCGGGAGAGATCAGCCCCAGCATTTT. The chain joins TRBV7-9 to TRBJ1-5, with D unresolved. The CDR3 is 13 residues long. The V end lost 4 bases, the J end lost 5 bases, and 9 bases lay between the germline ends. Germline V gives CDR1 SEHNR, CDR2 FQNEAQ (reference sequence).

This clonotype was detected only a few times. The rearrangement links TRBV7-9 to TRBJ1-2; a weak D match, TRBD1 (6 bases). The ends were cut back, 1 base at V and 8 bases at J, with 17 bases in the middle. The CDR3 runs 15 residues. Germline V CDR1 and CDR2: SEHNR, FQNEAQ (reference sequence). This CDR3 is CASSLVPSGEQGYTF. CDR3 nucleotide sequence: TGTGCCAGCAGCTTAGTTCCTTCAGGGGAGCAGGGCTACACCTTC.

In its sample, this clonotype was seen many times. A much larger clone lies a single base off, so this may be a read error. This chain links TRBV6-6 with TRBJ2-5; 10 bases map to TRBD1. The germline CDR1 and CDR2 sequences are MNHNY and SVGAGI (reference sequence). This CDR3 region has 18 residues. Here the CDR3 DNA reads TGTGCCTGCAGTTACTCGTCCGGGACAGGGGTCTCCCAAGAGACCCAGTACTTC. Translating gives CACSYSSGTGVSQETQYF.

This clonotype showed up just a few times. This chain links TRBV10-3 with TRBJ1-4, with no clear D. Germline CDR1 is ENHRY and CDR2 is SYGVKD. V was clipped by 8 bases and J by 8 bases, with 9 bases between them. This CDR3 is 11 amino acids long. CDR3 region: CAIGEGEKLFF. For the CDR3, the DNA is TGTGCCATCGGGGAAGGAGAAAAACTGTTTTTT.

This clonotype occurred many times. This CDR3 is CASSTLAGGGETQYF. The CDR3 region has the DNA TGTGCCAGTAGTACACTAGCGGGGGGGGGTGAGACCCAGTACTTC. The chain recombines TRBV19 with TRBJ2-5, with TRBD2 identical over 13 bases. With 4 bases clipped from V and 5 bases from J, the junction kept 4 bases outside the gene matches. The CDR3 totals 15 residues. Germline-derived CDR1 and CDR2 are LNHDA and SQIVND (reference sequence).

Note on this clonotype: An end of the junction differs from the germline gene, which may be a read error. This chain joins TRBV2 and TRBJ2-5, with D unclear. The CDR3 spans 10 residues. Germline-derived CDR1 and CDR2 are SNHLY and FYNNEI. CDR3 nucleotides: TGTGCCAGCAGACAAGAGACCCAGTGCTTC. Amino acids: CASRQETQCF.